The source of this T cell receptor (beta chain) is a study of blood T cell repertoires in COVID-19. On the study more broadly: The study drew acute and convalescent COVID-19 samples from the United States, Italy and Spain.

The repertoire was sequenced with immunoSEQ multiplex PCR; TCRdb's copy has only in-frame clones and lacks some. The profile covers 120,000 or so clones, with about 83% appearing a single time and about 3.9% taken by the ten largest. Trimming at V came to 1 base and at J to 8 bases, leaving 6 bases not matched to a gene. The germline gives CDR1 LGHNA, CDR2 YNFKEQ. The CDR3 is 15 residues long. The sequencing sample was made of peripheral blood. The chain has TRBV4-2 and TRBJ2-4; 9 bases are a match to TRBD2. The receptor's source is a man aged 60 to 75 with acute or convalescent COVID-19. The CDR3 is CASSQGAGGPDIQYF. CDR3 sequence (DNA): TGTGCCAGCAGCCAAGGGGCGGGAGGGCCCGACATTCAGTACTTC.